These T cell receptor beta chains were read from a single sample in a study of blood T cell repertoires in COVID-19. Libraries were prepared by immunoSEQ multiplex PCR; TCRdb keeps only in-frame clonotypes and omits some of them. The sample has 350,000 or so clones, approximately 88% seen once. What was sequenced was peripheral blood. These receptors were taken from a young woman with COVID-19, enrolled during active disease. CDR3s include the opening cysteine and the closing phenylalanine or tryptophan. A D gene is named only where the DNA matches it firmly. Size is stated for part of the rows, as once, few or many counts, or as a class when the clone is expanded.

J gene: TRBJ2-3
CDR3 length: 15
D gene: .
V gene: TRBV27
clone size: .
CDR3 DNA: TGTGCCAGCCGTAGGAGGGAAACTTCCACAGATACGCAGTATTTT
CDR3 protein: CASRRRETSTDTQYF

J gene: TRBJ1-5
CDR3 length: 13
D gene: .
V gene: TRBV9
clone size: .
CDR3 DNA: TGTGCCAGCAGCCCCTGGGGGGGCACGCCCCAGCATTTT
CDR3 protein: CASSPWGGTPQHF

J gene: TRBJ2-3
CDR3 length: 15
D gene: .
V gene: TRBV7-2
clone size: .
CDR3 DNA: TGTGCCAGCAGCTTAACTAGCCAGAGCACAGATACGCAGTATTTT
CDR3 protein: CASSLTSQSTDTQYF

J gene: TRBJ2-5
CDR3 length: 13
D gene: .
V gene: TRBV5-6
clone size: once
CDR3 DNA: TGTGCCAGCAGTTCAGGGTTTGGAGAGACCCAGTACTTC
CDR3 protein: CASSSGFGETQYF

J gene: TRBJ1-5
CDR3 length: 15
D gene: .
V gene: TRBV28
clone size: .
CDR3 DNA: TGTGCCAGCAGTTCTGCAGGGCCGTTCAATCAGCCCCAGCATTTT
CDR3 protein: CASSSAGPFNQPQHF

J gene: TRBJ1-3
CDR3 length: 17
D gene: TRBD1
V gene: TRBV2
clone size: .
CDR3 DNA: TGTGCCAGCAGCCGTCCCGGGACAGGCCACGCCGGAAACACCATATATTTT
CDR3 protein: CASSRPGTGHAGNTIYF

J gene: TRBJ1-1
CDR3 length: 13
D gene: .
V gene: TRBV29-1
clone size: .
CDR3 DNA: TGCAGCGTTATGGGACACTCGAACACTGAAGCTTTCTTT
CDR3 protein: CSVMGHSNTEAFF

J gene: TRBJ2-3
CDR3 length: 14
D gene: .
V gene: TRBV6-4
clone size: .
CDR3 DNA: TGTGCCAGCAGCAGACTAGGCGGGGGCGATACGCAGTATTTT
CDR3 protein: CASSRLGGGDTQYF

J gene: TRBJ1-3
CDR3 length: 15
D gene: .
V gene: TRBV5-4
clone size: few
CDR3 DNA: TGTGCCAGCAGCCACGGGGGGGTTACCGGAAACACCATATATTTT
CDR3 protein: CASSHGGVTGNTIYF

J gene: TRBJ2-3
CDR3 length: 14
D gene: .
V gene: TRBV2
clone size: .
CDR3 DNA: TGTGCCAGCAGTGTCCTAGGAATACTGGATACGCAGTATTTT
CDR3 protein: CASSVLGILDTQYF

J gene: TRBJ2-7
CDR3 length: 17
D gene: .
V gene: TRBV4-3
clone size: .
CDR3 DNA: TGCGCCAGCAGCCAAGAGGCGGGGACGTGGAACTCCTACGAGCAGTACTTC
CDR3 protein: CASSQEAGTWNSYEQYF

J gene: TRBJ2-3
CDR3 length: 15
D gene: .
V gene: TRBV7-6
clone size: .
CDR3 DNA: TGTGCCAGCAGCTTAGAAGCGGTGAGCACAGATACGCAGTATTTT
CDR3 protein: CASSLEAVSTDTQYF

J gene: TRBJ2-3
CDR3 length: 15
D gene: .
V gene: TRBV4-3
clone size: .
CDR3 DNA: TGCGCCAGCAGCCAAGGAAGCGCCCGCACAGATACGCAGTATTTT
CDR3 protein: CASSQGSARTDTQYF

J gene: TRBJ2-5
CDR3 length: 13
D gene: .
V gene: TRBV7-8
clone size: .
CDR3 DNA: TGTGCCAGCAGCCGGGGTCTGGAGTTTGCAGCGGACTTC
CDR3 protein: CASSRGLEFAADF

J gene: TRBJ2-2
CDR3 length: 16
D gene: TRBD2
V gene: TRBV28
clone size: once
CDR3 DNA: TGTGCCACAAGAGAGGGACTAGCGGATGACACCGGGGAGCTGTTTTTT
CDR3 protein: CATREGLADDTGELFF

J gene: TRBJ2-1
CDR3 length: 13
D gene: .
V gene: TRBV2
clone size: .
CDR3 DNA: TGTGCCAGCAGCCCCCTAAGGGGCAATGAGCAGTTCTTC
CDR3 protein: CASSPLRGNEQFF

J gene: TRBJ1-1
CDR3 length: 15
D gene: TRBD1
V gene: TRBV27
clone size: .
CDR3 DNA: TGTGCCAGCAGTTTGACAGGGACTCCTTACACTGAAGCTTTCTTT
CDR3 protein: CASSLTGTPYTEAFF

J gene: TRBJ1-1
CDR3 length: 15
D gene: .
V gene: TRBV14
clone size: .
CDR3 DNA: TGTGCCAGCAGCCAAGAAACAGTTCTGAACACTGAAGCTTTCTTT
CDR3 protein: CASSQETVLNTEAFF

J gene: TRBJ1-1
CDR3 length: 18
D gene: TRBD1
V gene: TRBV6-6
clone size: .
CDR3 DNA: TGTGCCAGCAGTCTCCGGGGGACAGGGGTATTCATGAACACTGAAGCTTTCTTT
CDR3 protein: CASSLRGTGVFMNTEAFF

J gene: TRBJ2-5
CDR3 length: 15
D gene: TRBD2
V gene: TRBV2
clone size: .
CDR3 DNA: TGTGCCAGCAGTGAAATGCCTGCCTCCGGGGGGACGAAGTACTTC
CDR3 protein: CASSEMPASGGTKYF

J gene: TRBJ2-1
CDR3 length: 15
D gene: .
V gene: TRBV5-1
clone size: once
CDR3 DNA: TGCGCCAGCAGCTCTGAGGGGCCAGGGGCCAATGAGCAGTTCTTC
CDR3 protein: CASSSEGPGANEQFF

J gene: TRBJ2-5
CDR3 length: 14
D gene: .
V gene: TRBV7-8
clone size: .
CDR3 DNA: TGTGCCAGCAGCTGGCGGGGTTTACAAGAGACCCAGTACTTC
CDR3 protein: CASSWRGLQETQYF

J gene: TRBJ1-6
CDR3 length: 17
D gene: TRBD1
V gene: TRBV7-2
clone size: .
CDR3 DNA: TGTGCCAGCAGCTTAAGGGGACTACAGGGGGCGGATTCACCCCTCCACTTT
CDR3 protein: CASSLRGLQGADSPLHF

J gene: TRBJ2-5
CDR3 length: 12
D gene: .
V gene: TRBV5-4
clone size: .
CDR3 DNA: TGTGCCAGCAGCGGACTCCCGGGGACCCAGTACTTC
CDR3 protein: CASSGLPGTQYF

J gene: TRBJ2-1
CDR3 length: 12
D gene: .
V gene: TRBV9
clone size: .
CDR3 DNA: TGTGCCAGCAGCACTAGCTTCAATGAGCAGTTCTTC
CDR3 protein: CASSTSFNEQFF

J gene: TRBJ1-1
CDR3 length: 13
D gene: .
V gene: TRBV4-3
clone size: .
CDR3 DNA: TGCGCCAGCAGCCAAGACAGGGGCACTGAAGCTTTCTTT
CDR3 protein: CASSQDRGTEAFF

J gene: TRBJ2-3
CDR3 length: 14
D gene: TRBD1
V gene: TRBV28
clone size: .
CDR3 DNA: TGTGCCAGCACCTACGGACAGGGGTTGGATACGCAGTATTTT
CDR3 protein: CASTYGQGLDTQYF

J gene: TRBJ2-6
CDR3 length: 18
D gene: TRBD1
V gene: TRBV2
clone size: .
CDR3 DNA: TGTGCCAGCAGTGGAAGGACAGGAGCAAACTCTGGGGCCAACGTCCTGACTTTC
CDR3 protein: CASSGRTGANSGANVLTF

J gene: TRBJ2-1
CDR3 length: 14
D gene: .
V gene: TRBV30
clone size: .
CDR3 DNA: TGTGCCTGGAGTTCCGGGAGCTCCTACAATGAGCAGTTCTTC
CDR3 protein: CAWSSGSSYNEQFF

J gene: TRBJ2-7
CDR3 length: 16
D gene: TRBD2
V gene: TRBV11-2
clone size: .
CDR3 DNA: TGTGCCAGCAGCTTAGACGGCGGGGGGCCACCCTACGAGCAGTACTTC
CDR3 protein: CASSLDGGGPPYEQYF

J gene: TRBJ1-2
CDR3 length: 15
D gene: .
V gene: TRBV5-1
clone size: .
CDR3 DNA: TGCGCCAGCAGCTCAGGATCTGGGTCAGACTATGGCTACACCTTC
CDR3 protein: CASSSGSGSDYGYTF

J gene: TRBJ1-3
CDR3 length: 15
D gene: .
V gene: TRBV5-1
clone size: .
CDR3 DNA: TGCGCCAGCAGCCTGGGAGGGACTTCGGGAAACACCATATATTTT
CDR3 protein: CASSLGGTSGNTIYF

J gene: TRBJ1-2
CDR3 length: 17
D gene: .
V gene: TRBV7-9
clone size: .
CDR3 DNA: TGTGCCAGCAGCCCCGTTTTTGGCGGTCGGACTAACTATGGCTACACCTTC
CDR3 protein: CASSPVFGGRTNYGYTF

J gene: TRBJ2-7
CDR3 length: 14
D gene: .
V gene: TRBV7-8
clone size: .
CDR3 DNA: TGTGCCAGCAGCTTATCTGCTAGTTCCTACGAGCAGTACTTC
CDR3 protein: CASSLSASSYEQYF

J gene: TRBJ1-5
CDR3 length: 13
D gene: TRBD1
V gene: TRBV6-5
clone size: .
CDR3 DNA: TGTGCCATCAACCAGGGGGCCCATCAGCCCCAGCATTTT
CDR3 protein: CAINQGAHQPQHF

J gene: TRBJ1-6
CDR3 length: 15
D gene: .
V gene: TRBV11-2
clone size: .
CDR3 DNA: TGTGCCAGCAGCTTAGACGGGCAGGGGACTTCACCCCTCCACTTT
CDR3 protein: CASSLDGQGTSPLHF

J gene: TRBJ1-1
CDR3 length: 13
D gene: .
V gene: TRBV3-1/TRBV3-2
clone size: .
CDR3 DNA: TGTGCCAGCAGGGGAGCCACGAACACTGAAGCTTTCTTT
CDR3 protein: CASRGATNTEAFF

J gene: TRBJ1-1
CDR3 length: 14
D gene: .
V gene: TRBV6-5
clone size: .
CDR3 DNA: TGTGCCAGCAGTTACGGAGCGGCGAACACTGAAGCTTTCTTT
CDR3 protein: CASSYGAANTEAFF

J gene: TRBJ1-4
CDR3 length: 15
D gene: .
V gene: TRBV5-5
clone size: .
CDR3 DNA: TGTGCCAGCAGCCGAGGGGGAGGGGAACACGAAAAACTGTTTTTT
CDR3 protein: CASSRGGGEHEKLFF

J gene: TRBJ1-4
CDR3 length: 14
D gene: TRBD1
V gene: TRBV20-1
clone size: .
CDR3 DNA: TGCAGTGCTAGTAGTCTCAGGGGGAGTGAAAAACTGTTTTTT
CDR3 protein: CSASSLRGSEKLFF

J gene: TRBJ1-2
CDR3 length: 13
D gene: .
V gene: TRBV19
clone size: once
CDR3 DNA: TGTGCCAGTAGTTTCGACCGCACTAATGGCTACACCTTC
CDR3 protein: CASSFDRTNGYTF

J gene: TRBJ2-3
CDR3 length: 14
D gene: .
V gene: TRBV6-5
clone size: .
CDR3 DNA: TGTGCCAGCGGGGCCCTGGAAGGTACAGATACGCAGTATTTT
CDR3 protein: CASGALEGTDTQYF

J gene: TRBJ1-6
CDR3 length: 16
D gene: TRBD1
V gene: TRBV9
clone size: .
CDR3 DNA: TGTGCCAGCAGCCCTAACTCACAGGGGTATAATTCACCCCTCCACTTT
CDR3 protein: CASSPNSQGYNSPLHF

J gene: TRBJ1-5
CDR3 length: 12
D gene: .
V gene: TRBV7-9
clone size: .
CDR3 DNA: TGTGCCAGCAGCTTGCGGGGTCAGCCCCAGCATTTT
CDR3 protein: CASSLRGQPQHF

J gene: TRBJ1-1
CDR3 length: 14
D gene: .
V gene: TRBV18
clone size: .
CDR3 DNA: TGTGCCAGCTCACCGAGCGGCCGGAGGGCCGAAGCTTTCTTT
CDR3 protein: CASSPSGRRAEAFF

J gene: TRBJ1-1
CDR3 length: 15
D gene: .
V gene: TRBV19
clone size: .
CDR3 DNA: TGTGCCAGTACCGGCGGGGGGGATCTGAACACTGAAGCTTTCTTT
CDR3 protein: CASTGGGDLNTEAFF

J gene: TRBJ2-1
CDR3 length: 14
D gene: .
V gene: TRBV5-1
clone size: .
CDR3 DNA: TGCGCCAGCAGCTTGGCGGGCCCGGGGGATGAGCAGTTCTTC
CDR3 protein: CASSLAGPGDEQFF

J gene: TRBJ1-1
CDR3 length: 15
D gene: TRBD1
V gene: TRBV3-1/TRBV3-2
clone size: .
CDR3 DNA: TGTGCCAGCAGCCGACAGGGGGCGAGGGGCACTGAAGCTTTCTTT
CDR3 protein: CASSRQGARGTEAFF

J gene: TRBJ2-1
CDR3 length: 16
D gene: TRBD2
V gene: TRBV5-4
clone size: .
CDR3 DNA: TGTGCCAGCAGCTTGGGGACTAGCGGGGGGTACAATGAGCAGTTCTTC
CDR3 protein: CASSLGTSGGYNEQFF

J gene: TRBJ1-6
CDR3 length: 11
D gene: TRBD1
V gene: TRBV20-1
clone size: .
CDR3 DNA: TGCAGTGCCGGGACACAGGGGCCCCTCCACTTT
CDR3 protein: CSAGTQGPLHF